Listed here is a single T cell receptor beta chain. The repertoire was sequenced with immunoSEQ multiplex PCR; TCRdb's copy has only in-frame clones and lacks some. Here the sample spans tens of thousands of clones, about 90% being singletons. This CDR3 region has 17 residues. Germline lookup yields CDR1 MNHEY and CDR2 SMNVEV (reference sequence). Trimming took off 6 bases at V and 5 bases at J, with 25 bases between the two ends. The data were taken from a study of blood T cell repertoires in COVID-19. Study in general: T cells, B-cell-depleted T cells, or PBMCs supplied cDNA or gDNA.

This receptor was taken from a human donor with active COVID-19. The donor label of this sample is uncertain. The specimen sequenced was peripheral blood. The rearrangement joins TRBV27 to TRBJ2-5; a possible D gene is TRBD2 (7 bases). CDR3 loop: CASSRTSGGGFFETQYF. The CDR3 bases are TGTGCCAGCAGCAGAACCTCGGGGGGCGGATTTTTTGAGACCCAGTACTTC.